This T cell receptor beta chain was sequenced during a study of regulatory T cells. Broader study findings: Regulatory T cells from CD3G-deficient patients were less diverse than autologous conventional CD4+ cells and control regulatory cells. Regulatory T cells showed the strongest V-J pair restriction and V/J gene skewing among patient repertoires.

V lost 7 bases, J lost 0 bases, and 15 bases lay in between. This CDR3 has 16 residues. Germline values: CDR1 LNHDA, CDR2 SQIVND (reference sequence). Amplification used 52 TRBV primers and 13 TRBJ primers. Only in-frame clones appear in the TCRdb table, and some are missing; sequencing was by immunoSEQ multiplex PCR. Seen here are 3,000 to 3,500 clones, about 95% observed once, and the top ten hold 3.4%. Regulatory (CD25-high CD127-low) and conventional (CD25-low CD127-high) CD4+ T cells were sorted separately. Regarding this clone: Its antigen is undetermined.

Sequenced: CD4+ Tregs sorted from blood. The chain links TRBV19 to TRBJ2-2; D may be TRBD1 (5 bases). The TCR was taken from a person aged 18 to 35 with CD3G deficiency. Written as DNA, the CDR3 is TGTGCCAGTAAGGTTGTCGACAGCTCGAACACCGGGGAGCTGTTTTTT. This gives the protein CASKVVDSSNTGELFF.